This T cell receptor beta chain originates from a study of blood T cell repertoires in COVID-19. Looking at the study overall: Acute and convalescent COVID-19 specimens originated in the United States, Italy and Spain.

Germline assignment: CDR1 SGHDT and CDR2 YYEEEE. Trimming removed 8 bases from V and 4 bases from J; junction bases left unmatched: 10. CDR3 length equals 16 residues. Profiling relied on immunoSEQ multiplex PCR, and the TCRdb table lists in-frame clones only, not all of them. The sample lists 150,000 to 200,000 clones, about 77% occurring once. The origin of this receptor is a woman aged 50 to 60 with acute COVID-19. Source material: PBMCs or T cells enriched from blood (not recorded which). The chain joins TRBV5-6 to TRBJ2-1; 12 bases map to TRBD2. The CDR3 DNA reads TGTGCCAGGATAACTTGGACTAGCGGGGAATACAATGAGCAGTTCTTC. It is translated as CARITWTSGEYNEQFF.